The entry that follows covers one T cell receptor beta chain sequence. Its antigen is unknown. The data derive from a study of T cells in pancreatic ductal adenocarcinoma. Study findings and constraints: Mean clonality was approximately 0.12 in tumors and about 0.069 in blood, not significantly different.

Selected pancreatic ductal adenocarcinoma patients had undergone surgery without neoadjuvant therapy. Data came from immunoSEQ multiplex PCR; TCRdb stores just in-frame clones and leaves some out. The sample carries around 100,000 clones, about 95% recorded once. The V segment lost 5 bases and the J segment 12 bases; nucleotides outside the gene matches: 13. This CDR3 is 15 amino acids long. Looked up from germline, CDR1 is SGHNT and CDR2 is YENEEA. The sample was PBMCs. The receptor was derived from a human donor with pancreatic ductal adenocarcinoma. The rearrangement uses TRBV11-3 and TRBJ2-1; 10 nucleotides agree with TRBD2. CDR3 coding DNA: TGTGCCAGCAGCCCTAGGACTAGCGGAACAATGAGGCAGTTCTTC. This gives the protein CASSPRTSGTMRQFF.